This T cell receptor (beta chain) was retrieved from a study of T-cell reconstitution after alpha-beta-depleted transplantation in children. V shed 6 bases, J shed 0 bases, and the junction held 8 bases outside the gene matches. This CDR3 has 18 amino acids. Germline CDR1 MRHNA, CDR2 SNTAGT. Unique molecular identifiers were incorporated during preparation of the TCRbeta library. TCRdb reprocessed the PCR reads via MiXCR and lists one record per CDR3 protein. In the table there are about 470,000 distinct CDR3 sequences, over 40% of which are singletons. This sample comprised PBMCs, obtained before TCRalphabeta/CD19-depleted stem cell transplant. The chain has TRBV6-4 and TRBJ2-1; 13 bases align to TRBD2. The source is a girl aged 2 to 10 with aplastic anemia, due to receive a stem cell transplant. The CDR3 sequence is CASSKTSGRLSSYNEQFF. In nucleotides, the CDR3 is TGTGCCAGCAGCAAGACTAGCGGGAGGTTGAGCTCCTACAATGAGCAGTTCTTC.